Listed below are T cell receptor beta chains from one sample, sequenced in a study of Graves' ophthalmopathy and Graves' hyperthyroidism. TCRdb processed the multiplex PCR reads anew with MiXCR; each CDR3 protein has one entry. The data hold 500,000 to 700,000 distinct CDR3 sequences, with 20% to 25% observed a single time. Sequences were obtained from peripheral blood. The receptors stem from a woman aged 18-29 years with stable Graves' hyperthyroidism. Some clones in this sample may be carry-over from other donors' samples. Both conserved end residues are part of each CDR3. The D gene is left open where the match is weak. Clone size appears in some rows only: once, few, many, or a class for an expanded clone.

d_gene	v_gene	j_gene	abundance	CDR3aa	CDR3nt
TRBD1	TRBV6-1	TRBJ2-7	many	CASSDPRTGGSEQYF	TGTGCCAGCAGTGATCCTAGGACAGGGGGCAGCGAGCAGTACTTC
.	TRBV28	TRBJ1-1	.	CASSPPGPTFNTEAFF	TGTGCCAGCAGCCCCCCGGGACCAACCTTTAACACTGAAGCTTTCTTT
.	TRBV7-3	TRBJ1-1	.	CASTWTGMNTEACF	TGTGCCAGCACCTGGACGGGAATGAACACTGAAGCTTGCTTT
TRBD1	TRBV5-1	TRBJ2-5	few	CASSTPGTGQETQYF	TGCGCCAGCAGCACCCCCGGGACAGGGCAAGAGACCCAGTACTTC
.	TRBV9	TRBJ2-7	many	CASSVDSGEQYF	TGTGCCAGCAGCGTAGACTCGGGGGAGCAGTACTTC
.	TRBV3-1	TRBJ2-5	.	CASGNRGETQYF	TGTGCCAGCGGAAACAGAGGAGAGACCCAGTACTTC
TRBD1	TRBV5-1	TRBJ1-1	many	CASSEEQGYGTEAFF	TGCGCCAGCAGCGAGGAACAGGGGTATGGCACTGAAGCTTTCTTT
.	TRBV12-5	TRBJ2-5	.	CASGLDLEERKTQYF	TGTGCTAGTGGATTGGACCTTGAGGAGCGGAAGACCCAGTACTTC
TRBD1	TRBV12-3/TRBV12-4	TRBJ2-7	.	CASSPQRDRGYEQYF	TGTGCCAGCAGTCCCCAGCGGGACAGGGGCTACGAGCAGTACTTC
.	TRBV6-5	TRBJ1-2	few	CASSYAPRGGDNYGYTF	TGTGCCAGCAGTTACGCGCCGAGAGGCGGGGACAACTATGGCTACACCTTC
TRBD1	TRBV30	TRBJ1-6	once	CAWSVFGTERLRSSYNSPLHF	TGTGCCTGGAGTGTATTTGGGACAGAGCGACTCAGGAGTTCCTATAATTCACCCCTCCACTTT
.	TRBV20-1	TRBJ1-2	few	CSAPRKPGYGYTF	TGCAGTGCTCCGAGAAAGCCGGGGTATGGCTACACCTTC
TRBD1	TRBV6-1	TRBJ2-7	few	CASRGQGLVYEQYF	TGTGCCAGCAGAGGACAGGGTTTAGTCTACGAGCAGTACTTC
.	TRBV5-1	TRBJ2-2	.	CASSRDSRGYANTGELFF	TGCGCCAGCTCCCGGGACTCTCGGGGGTACGCGAACACCGGGGAGCTGTTTTTT
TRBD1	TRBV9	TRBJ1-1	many	CASSVDPNEDRARLGTEAFF	TGTGCCAGCAGCGTAGACCCAAACGAGGACAGGGCGCGATTGGGAACTGAAGCTTTCTTT
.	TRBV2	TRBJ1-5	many	CASSASQNNQPQHF	TGTGCCAGCAGTGCTTCCCAGAACAATCAGCCCCAGCATTTT
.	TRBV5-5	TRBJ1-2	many	CASSLVFTTGNYGYTF	TGTGCCAGCAGCTTGGTTTTCACCACAGGGAACTATGGCTACACCTTC
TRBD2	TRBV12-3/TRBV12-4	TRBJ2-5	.	CASSLALGLASTQYF	TGTGCCAGCAGCTTAGCGCTCGGACTAGCATCGACCCAGTACTTC
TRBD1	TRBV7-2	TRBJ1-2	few	CASSKGQGGIYGYTF	TGTGCCAGCAGCAAGGGACAGGGCGGCATCTATGGCTACACCTTC
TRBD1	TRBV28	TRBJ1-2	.	CASSLTKWDRAYGYTF	TGTGCCAGCAGTTTGACGAAGTGGGACAGGGCCTATGGCTACACCTTC
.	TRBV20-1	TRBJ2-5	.	CGARETVGGLKETQYF	TGCGGTGCTAGAGAGACCGTTGGGGGGTTGAAAGAGACCCAGTACTTC
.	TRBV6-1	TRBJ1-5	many	CASSETPSNQPQHF	TGTGCCAGCAGTGAAACACCCAGCAATCAGCCCCAGCATTTT
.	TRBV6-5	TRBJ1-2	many	CASSQLTVNGYTF	TGTGCCAGCAGCCAACTGACAGTTAATGGCTACACCTTC
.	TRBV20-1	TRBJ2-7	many	CSARIRQASSYEQYF	TGCAGTGCTAGAATCCGTCAGGCGAGCTCCTACGAGCAGTACTTC
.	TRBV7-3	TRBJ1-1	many	CASSLTGSETEAFF	TGTGCCAGCAGCTTGACAGGAAGCGAGACTGAAGCTTTCTTT
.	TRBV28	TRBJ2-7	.	CASSYSSSIVYEQYF	TGTGCCAGCAGTTATTCATCCTCTATAGTATACGAGCAGTACTTC
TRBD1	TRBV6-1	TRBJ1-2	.	CASRDQGAVGGYTF	TGTGCCAGCAGAGACCAGGGGGCGGTGGGTGGCTACACCTTC
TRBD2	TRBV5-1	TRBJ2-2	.	CASSLSPGLATANTGELFF	TGCGCCAGCAGCTTGTCGCCGGGACTAGCGACCGCGAACACCGGGGAGCTGTTTTTT
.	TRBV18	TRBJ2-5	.	CASSKQEGGGETQYF	TGTGCCAGCTCAAAGCAGGAAGGGGGTGGAGAGACCCAGTACTTC
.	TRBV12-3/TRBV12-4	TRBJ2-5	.	CASTSPGARRSETQYF	TGTGCCAGCACCTCCCCCGGGGCTAGAAGGTCCGAGACCCAGTACTTC
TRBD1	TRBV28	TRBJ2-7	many	CASSPRSPGTGSEQYF	TGTGCCAGCAGTCCCAGGAGTCCCGGGACAGGATCCGAGCAGTACTTC
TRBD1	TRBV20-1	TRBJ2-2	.	CSAKTGWDTGELFF	TGCAGTGCTAAGACAGGGTGGGACACCGGGGAGCTGTTTTTT
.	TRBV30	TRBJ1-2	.	CAWSVLQNYGYTF	TGTGCCTGGAGTGTACTACAGAACTATGGCTACACCTTC
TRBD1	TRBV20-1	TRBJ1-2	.	CSASIRRLRDRLHPNYGYTF	TGCAGTGCTAGTATTCGGCGCCTCCGGGACAGATTGCATCCTAACTATGGCTACACCTTC
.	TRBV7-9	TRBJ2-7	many	CASTDAGETYEQYF	TGTGCCAGCACCGACGCAGGGGAGACCTACGAGCAGTACTTC
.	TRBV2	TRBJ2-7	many	CASSEIGGSLDEQYF	TGTGCCAGCAGTGAAATCGGGGGCTCCTTGGACGAGCAGTACTTC
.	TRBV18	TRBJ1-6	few	CASSRILTENSPLHF	TGTGCCAGCTCCCGGATCCTGACCGAAAATTCACCCCTCCACTTT
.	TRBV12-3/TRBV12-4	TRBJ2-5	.	CATRSGAGETQYF	TGTGCCACCAGGTCAGGGGCCGGGGAGACCCAGTACTTC
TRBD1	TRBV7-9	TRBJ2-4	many	CASSQQGANIQYF	TGTGCCAGCAGCCAACAGGGGGCGAACATTCAGTACTTC
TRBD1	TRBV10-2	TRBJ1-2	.	CASSERQGRIYGYTF	TGCGCCAGCAGTGAGCGACAGGGGAGGATCTATGGCTACACCTTC
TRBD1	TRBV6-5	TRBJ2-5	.	CASSSTGGGVTQYF	TGTGCCAGCAGTTCGACAGGGGGCGGAGTGACCCAGTACTTC